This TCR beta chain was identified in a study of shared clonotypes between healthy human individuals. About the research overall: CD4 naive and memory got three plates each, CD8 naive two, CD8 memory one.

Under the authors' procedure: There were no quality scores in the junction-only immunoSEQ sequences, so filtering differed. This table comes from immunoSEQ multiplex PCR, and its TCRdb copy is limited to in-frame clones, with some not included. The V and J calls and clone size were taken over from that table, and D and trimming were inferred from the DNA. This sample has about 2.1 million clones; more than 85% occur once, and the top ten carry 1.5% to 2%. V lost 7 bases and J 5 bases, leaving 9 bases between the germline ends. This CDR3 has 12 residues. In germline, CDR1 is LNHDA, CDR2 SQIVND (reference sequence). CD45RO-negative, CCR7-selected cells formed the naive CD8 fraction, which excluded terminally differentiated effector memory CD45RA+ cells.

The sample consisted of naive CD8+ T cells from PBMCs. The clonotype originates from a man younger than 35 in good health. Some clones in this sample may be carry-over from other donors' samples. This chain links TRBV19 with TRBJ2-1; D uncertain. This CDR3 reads CASTKEDNEQFF. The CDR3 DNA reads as TGTGCCAGTACGAAAGAGGACAATGAGCAGTTCTTC.